This passage covers 27 T cell receptor beta chains from one sample sequenced in a study of OX40 agonist ivuxolimab in advanced cancers. Generated by immunoSEQ multiplex PCR, the TCRdb table keeps only in-frame clones and is missing some. This sample has 50,000 to 65,000 clones, with around 88% found just once. The source material was CD4+ or CD8+ T cells sorted from blood, sampled in a trial of the OX40 agonist ivuxolimab. The receptors shown here come from an adult with an advanced solid tumor such as melanoma, head and neck, liver or kidney cancer.

This chain connects TRBV5-1 to TRBJ2-1; TRBD2 matches 14 bases. This CDR3 contains 16 residues. V lost 3 bases and J lost 8; bases outside the gene matches: 7. The germline CDR1 and CDR2 sequences are SGHRS and YFSETQ. For the CDR3, the DNA is TGCGCCAGCAGCTCATCGACTAGCGGGAGGGCCGATGAGCAGTTCTTC. Translated: CASSSSTSGRADEQFF.

V usage is TRBV6-6 and J usage is TRBJ2-7, with D unresolved. The CDR3 extends over 13 amino acids. The V end was cut by 6 bases, the J end by 3 bases, with 12 bases between. CDR1 MNHNY and CDR2 SVGAGI come from the germline V gene (reference sequence). CDR3 region: CASSLNSDYEQYF. The CDR3, as DNA: TGTGCCAGCAGCTTGAACTCCGACTACGAGCAGTACTTC.

V usage is TRBV15 and J usage is TRBJ2-5; D remains unclear. Germline V gives CDR1 LNHNV, CDR2 YYDKDF (reference sequence). This CDR3 region has 15 residues. Deletions cut 0 bases from V and 0 bases from J, with 8 bases between. CDR3 DNA: TGTGCCACCAGCAGAGATAAAGAGTACCAAGAGACCCAGTACTTC. It is translated as CATSRDKEYQETQYF.

The chain recombines TRBV7-2 with TRBJ2-1; D is unresolved. The CDR3 length is 15 residues. The V and J ends lost 0 bases and 4 bases respectively, with 10 bases between them. Germline V gene data show CDR1 as SGHTA and CDR2 as FQGNSA. CDR3 sequence reads: CASSLAPGTYNEQFF. CDR3 nucleotide sequence: TGTGCCAGCAGCTTAGCTCCTGGTACTTACAATGAGCAGTTCTTC.

CDR3 protein: CASSLSDTQYF. The CDR3, as DNA: TGTGCCAGCAGCTTATCGGATACGCAGTATTTT. V usage is TRBV7-2 and J usage is TRBJ2-3, with D uncertain. The CDR3 has 11 amino acids. Germline loops: CDR1 SGHTA, CDR2 FQGNSA. Trimming shortened V by 2 bases and J by 6 bases, and 3 bases separated the two germline ends.

V gene TRBV5-6 combines with J gene TRBJ1-4, with 7 bases that match TRBD1. V trimming: 3 bases; J trimming: 6 bases; junction bases outside the gene matches: 11. Germline CDR1 reads SGHDT; CDR2 reads YYEEEE. This CDR3 contains 16 residues. CDR3 in amino acids: CASSSLQGPGDEKLFF. In nucleotides, the CDR3 is TGTGCCAGCAGCTCACTACAGGGGCCGGGAGATGAAAAACTGTTTTTT.

The chain is built from TRBV28 and TRBJ2-1; 12 bases match TRBD2. This CDR3 comprises 19 residues. Germline V CDR1 and CDR2: MDHEN, SYDVKM. Germline trimming cut 2 bases from V and 2 bases from J; bases unmatched to any gene: 10. The CDR3 is CASSLGLAGGGTTYNEQFF. For the CDR3, the DNA is TGTGCCAGCAGTTTAGGGCTAGCGGGAGGGGGGACCACCTACAATGAGCAGTTCTTC.

The gene calls are TRBV18 and TRBJ1-1; D possibly corresponds to TRBD1 (6 bases). The germline gives CDR1 KGHSH, CDR2 LQKENI. The CDR3 consists of 13 residues. V shed 8 bases and J shed 6 bases, with 16 bases lying between them. CDR3 loop: CASLGEGEAEAFF. DNA of the CDR3: TGTGCCAGCCTAGGGGAGGGGGAGGCTGAAGCTTTCTTT.

This sequence joins TRBV7-2 and TRBJ2-1; no reliable D call. The CDR3 runs 17 residues. The germline CDR1 and CDR2 sequences are SGHTA and FQGNSA. Trimming left V 1 base short and J 0 bases short, with 13 bases between. The CDR3 DNA sequence: TGTGCCAGCAGCTTAGAGGGATGGTGGGGCTCCTACAATGAGCAGTTCTTC. Its translation: CASSLEGWWGSYNEQFF.

The chain joins TRBV5-6 to TRBJ1-1; D call uncertain. With 1 base removed from V and 1 base from J, the gap between germline ends came to 8 bases. Per the germline V gene, CDR1 is SGHDT and CDR2 is YYEEEE. The CDR3 runs to 14 residues. CDR3 amino acids: CASSLFTGNTEAFF. As DNA, the CDR3 is TGTGCCAGCAGCTTGTTTACGGGGAACACTGAAGCTTTCTTT.

This chain joins TRBV28 and TRBJ2-3, with 13 bases lining up with TRBD2. CDR3 length: 17 residues. The trim removed 5 bases at V and 6 bases at J, leaving 11 bases unmatched. Per germline, CDR1 MDHEN and CDR2 SYDVKM. CDR3 amino acids: CASSLGLAGVIWDTQYF. The CDR3 DNA sequence: TGTGCCAGCAGTCTCGGACTAGCGGGAGTCATTTGGGATACGCAGTATTTT.

With regard to this clone: At the DNA level, this CDR3 is encoded by other sequences in the same sample as well. The J gene is TRBJ2-7, the V gene TRBV28; tentatively, D is TRBD2 (6 bases). This CDR3 has 13 amino acids. Germline V gives CDR1 MDHEN, CDR2 SYDVKM. Trimming left V 2 bases short and J 2 bases short, with 7 bases between. The CDR3 DNA follows: TGTGCCAGCAGTTTAACGGGGGCCTACGAGCAGTACTTC. Protein sequence: CASSLTGAYEQYF.

The chain carries TRBV19 and TRBJ2-1, with 8 bases aligning to TRBD2. V lost 5 bases and J lost 0; bases outside the gene matches: 0. CDR3 length equals 14 residues. CDR1 LNHDA and CDR2 SQIVND come from the germline V gene (reference sequence). Written as DNA, the CDR3 is TGTGCCAGTAGTCGGGAGGGCTCCTACAATGAGCAGTTCTTC. Protein: CASSREGSYNEQFF.

The CDR3 coding sequence is TGCAGCGTTGAAGTTTCGGGACAGAGGCTGTTTTTT. This translates into CSVEVSGQRLFF. The chain combines TRBV29-1 with TRBJ2-2, with 7 bases matching TRBD1. In germline, CDR1 is SQVTM, CDR2 ANQGSEA. V trimming: 1 base; J trimming: 13 bases; junction bases outside the gene matches: 6. This CDR3 has 12 residues.

The chain uses TRBV18 and TRBJ2-7, with 9 bases matching TRBD1. Germline assignment: CDR1 KGHSH and CDR2 LQKENI. V gave up 3 bases and J gave up 4 bases; unmatched junction bases: 4. CDR3 length: 14 residues. DNA for the CDR3: TGTGCCAGCTCACCGGGGACAGGGCAGTACGAGCAGTACTTC. Residues: CASSPGTGQYEQYF.

The chain combines TRBV5-1 with TRBJ2-5; maybe TRBD1 (5 bases). The germline V gene encodes CDR1 SGHRS and CDR2 YFSETQ. V lost 4 bases and J 1 base, leaving 8 bases between the germline ends. The CDR3 runs to 13 residues. Here the CDR3 reads CASSKQVQETQYF. The DNA of the CDR3 is TGCGCCAGCAGCAAACAGGTCCAAGAGACCCAGTACTTC. The entire variable domain, with the rest obtained from reference TRBV5-1 and TRBJ2-5, is as follows: KAGVTQTPRYLIKTRGQQVTLSCSPISGHRSVSWYQQTPGQGLQFLFEYFSETQRNKGNFPGRFSGRQFSNSRSEMNVSTLELGDSALYLCASSKQVQETQYFGPGTRLLVL.

The chain couples TRBV7-9 to TRBJ2-1, with D unclear. Per germline, CDR1 SEHNR and CDR2 FQNEAQ (reference sequence). The germline V and J ends were trimmed by 1 base and 8 bases, with 6 bases remaining between them. The CDR3 has 12 amino acids. This CDR3 is CASSLVGDEQFF. For the CDR3, the DNA is TGTGCCAGCAGCTTAGTTGGTGATGAGCAGTTCTTC.

The chain employs TRBV29-1 and TRBJ2-5; TRBD2 matches at 10 bases. V gave up 4 bases and J gave up 5 bases; unmatched junction bases: 13. CDR3 length: 16 amino acids. Per germline, CDR1 SQVTM and CDR2 ANQGSEA. CDR3 protein: CSVAASGSGTGETQYF. The CDR3 DNA is TGCAGCGTTGCGGCTAGCGGGAGTGGAACGGGGGAGACCCAGTACTTC. The full variable domain, in which reference TRBV29-1 and TRBJ2-5 provide the parts outside the CDR3, is SAVISQKPSRDICQRGTSLTIQCQVDSQVTMMFWYRQQPGQSLTLIATANQGSEATYESGFVIDKFPISRPNLTFSTLTVSNMSPEDSSIYLCSVAASGSGTGETQYFGPGTRLLVL.

V gene TRBV11-2 combines with J gene TRBJ2-2; D gene ambiguous. This CDR3 region has 15 residues. Germline lookup yields CDR1 SGHAT and CDR2 FQNNGV. Trimming shortened V by 9 bases and J by 0 bases, and 14 bases separated the two germline ends. DNA for the CDR3: TGTGCCAGTACCTTTGGGCAGACGAACACCGGGGAGCTGTTTTTT. This codes for CASTFGQTNTGELFF.

The chain recombines TRBV19 with TRBJ1-6; D might be TRBD1 (5 bases). V was clipped by 1 base and J by 9 bases, with 13 bases between them. The V gene's germline CDR1 is LNHDA and CDR2 SQIVND (reference sequence). The CDR3 is 15 amino acids. The CDR3 DNA is TGTGCCAGTAGTATAGTGGGGGTCTCGAGTTCACCCCTCCACTTT. This gives the protein CASSIVGVSSSPLHF.

This rearrangement joins TRBV7-8 to TRBJ1-4, with a possible D match to TRBD1 (5 bases). The CDR3 length is 14 residues. CDR1 and CDR2 from the germline V gene are SGHVS and FQNEAQ. V was cut by 5 bases and J by 2 bases, with 9 bases left in between. CDR3 in amino acids: CASSPGGTNEKLFF. In nucleotides, the CDR3 is TGTGCCAGCAGCCCTGGGGGTACTAATGAAAAACTGTTTTTT.

The chain combines TRBV6-6 with TRBJ2-2; D is unresolved. The CDR3 has 15 residues. V was pared by 5 bases and J by 4 bases, with 14 bases between. From germline, CDR1 is MNHNY and CDR2 SVGAGI (reference sequence). CDR3 region: CASSRSEVATGELFF. CDR3 nucleotide sequence: TGTGCCAGCAGTCGGTCCGAGGTGGCCACCGGGGAGCTGTTTTTT.

In DNA form, the CDR3 reads TGTGCCAGCAGCCCGGACAGGGGGACATATGGTGAAAAACTGTTTTTT. As protein: CASSPDRGTYGEKLFF. The rearrangement joins TRBV27 to TRBJ1-4, with 10 bases identical to TRBD1. Unmatched junction bases numbered 11, after V lost 6 bases and J lost 7 bases. The CDR3 is 16 residues long. CDR1 is MNHEY, CDR2 SMNVEV, per germline (reference sequence).

V usage is TRBV10-1 and J usage is TRBJ1-1, with D perhaps matching TRBD1 (6 bases). CDR1 is WNHNN, CDR2 SYGVQD, per germline (reference sequence). V was clipped by 2 bases and J by 5 bases, with 12 bases between them. The CDR3 is 14 amino acids. CDR3 coding DNA: TGCGCCAGCAGTGAGGCTCAAGGGGGTACTGAAGCTTTCTTT. Translating gives CASSEAQGGTEAFF.

The chain has TRBV28 and TRBJ2-4, with D perhaps given as TRBD1 or TRBD2 (6 bases each). CDR1 and CDR2 (germline): MDHEN, SYDVKM. V lost 5 bases and J lost 6, with 14 bases in between. The CDR3 loop spans 14 amino acids. The CDR3: CASSAEGGRNIQYF. DNA of the CDR3: TGTGCCAGCAGTGCCGAGGGGGGTCGAAACATTCAGTACTTC.

The rearrangement joins TRBV5-1 to TRBJ2-2; possible D gene TRBD1, 6 bases. The V gene lost 4 bases and the J gene lost 1 base, with 11 bases spanning the gap. Germline lookup yields CDR1 SGHRS and CDR2 YFSETQ. The CDR3 consists of 15 residues. The CDR3 spells CASSVGGLNTGELFF. CDR3 bases: TGCGCCAGCAGCGTAGGGGGATTGAACACCGGGGAGCTGTTTTTT.

V gene TRBV5-1 combines with J gene TRBJ1-1, with 8 bases matching TRBD1. Germline CDR1 SGHRS, CDR2 YFSETQ. This CDR3 has 14 amino acids. The V segment lost 4 bases and the J segment 1 base; nucleotides outside the gene matches: 3. CDR3 sequence reads: CASSGTGGNTEAFF. The CDR3 DNA is TGCGCCAGCAGCGGGACAGGTGGGAACACTGAAGCTTTCTTT.